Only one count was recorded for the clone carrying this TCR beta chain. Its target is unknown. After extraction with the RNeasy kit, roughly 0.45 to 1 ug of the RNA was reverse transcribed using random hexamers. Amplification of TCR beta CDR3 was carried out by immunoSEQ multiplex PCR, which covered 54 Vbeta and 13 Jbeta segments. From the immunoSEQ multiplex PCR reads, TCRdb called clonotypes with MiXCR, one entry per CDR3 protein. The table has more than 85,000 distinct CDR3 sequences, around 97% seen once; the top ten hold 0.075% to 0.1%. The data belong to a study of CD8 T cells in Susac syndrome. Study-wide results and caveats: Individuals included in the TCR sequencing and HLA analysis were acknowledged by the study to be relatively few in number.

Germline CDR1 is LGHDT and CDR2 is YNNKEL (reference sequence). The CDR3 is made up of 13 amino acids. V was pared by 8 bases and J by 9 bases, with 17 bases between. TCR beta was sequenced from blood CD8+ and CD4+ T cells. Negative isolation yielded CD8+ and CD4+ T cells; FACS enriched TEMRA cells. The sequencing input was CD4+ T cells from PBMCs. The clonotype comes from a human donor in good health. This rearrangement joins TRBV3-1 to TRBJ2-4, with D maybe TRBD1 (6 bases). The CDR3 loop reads CASSTRGQIIQYF. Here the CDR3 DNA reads TGTGCCAGCTCCACCAGGGGCCAGATCATTCAGTACTTC.